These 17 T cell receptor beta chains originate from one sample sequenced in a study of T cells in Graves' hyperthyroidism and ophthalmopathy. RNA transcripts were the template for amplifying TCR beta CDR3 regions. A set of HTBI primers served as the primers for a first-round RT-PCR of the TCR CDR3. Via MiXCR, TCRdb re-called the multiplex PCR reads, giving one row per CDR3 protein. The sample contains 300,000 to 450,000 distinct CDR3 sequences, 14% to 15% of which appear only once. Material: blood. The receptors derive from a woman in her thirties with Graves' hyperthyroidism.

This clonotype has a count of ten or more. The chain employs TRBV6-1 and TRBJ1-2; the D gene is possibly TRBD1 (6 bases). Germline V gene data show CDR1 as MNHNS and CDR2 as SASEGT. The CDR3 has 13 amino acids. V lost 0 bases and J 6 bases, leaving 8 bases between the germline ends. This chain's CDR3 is CASSEAPGDGYTF. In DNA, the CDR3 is TGTGCCAGCAGTGAAGCGCCAGGGGATGGCTACACCTTC.

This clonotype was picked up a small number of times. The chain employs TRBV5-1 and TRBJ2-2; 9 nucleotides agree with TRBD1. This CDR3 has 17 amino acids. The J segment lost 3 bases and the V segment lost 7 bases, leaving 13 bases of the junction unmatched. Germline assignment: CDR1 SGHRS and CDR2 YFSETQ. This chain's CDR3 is CASGAFGDRGYTGELFF. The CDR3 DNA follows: TGCGCCAGCGGGGCCTTTGGTGACAGGGGGTACACCGGGGAGCTGTTTTTT.

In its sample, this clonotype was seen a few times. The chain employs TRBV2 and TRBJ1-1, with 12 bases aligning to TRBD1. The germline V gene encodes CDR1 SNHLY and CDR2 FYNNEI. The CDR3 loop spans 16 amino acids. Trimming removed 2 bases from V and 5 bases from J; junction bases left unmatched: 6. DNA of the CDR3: TGTGCCAGCAGTGAATCCGGGGACAGGGGGCTGACTGAAGCTTTCTTT. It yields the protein CASSESGDRGLTEAFF.

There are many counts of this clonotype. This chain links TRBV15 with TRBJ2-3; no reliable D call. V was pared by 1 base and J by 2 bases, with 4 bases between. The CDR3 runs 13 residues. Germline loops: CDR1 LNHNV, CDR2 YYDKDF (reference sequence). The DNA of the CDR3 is TGTGCCACCAGCAGAGTAGACACAGATACGCAGTATTTT. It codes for CATSRVDTDTQYF.

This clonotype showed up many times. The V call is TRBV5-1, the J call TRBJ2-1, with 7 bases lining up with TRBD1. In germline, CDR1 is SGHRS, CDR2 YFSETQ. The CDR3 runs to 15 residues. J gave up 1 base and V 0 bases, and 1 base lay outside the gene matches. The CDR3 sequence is CASSLEGASYNEQFF. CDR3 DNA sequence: TGCGCCAGCAGCTTGGAGGGGGCTTCCTACAATGAGCAGTTCTTC.

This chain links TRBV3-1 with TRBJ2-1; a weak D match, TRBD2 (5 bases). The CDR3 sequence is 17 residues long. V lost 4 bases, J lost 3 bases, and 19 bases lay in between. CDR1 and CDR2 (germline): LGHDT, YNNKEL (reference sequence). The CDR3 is CASSPRTRTSYYNEQFF. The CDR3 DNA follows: TGTGCCAGCAGCCCCAGGACTCGTACAAGCTACTACAATGAGCAGTTCTTC.

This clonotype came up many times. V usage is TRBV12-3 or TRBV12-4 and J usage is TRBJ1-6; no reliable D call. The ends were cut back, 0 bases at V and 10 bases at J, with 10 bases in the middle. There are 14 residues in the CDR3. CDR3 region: CASSLAPSGSPLHF. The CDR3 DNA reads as TGTGCCAGCAGTTTAGCCCCCTCGGGCTCACCCCTCCACTTT.

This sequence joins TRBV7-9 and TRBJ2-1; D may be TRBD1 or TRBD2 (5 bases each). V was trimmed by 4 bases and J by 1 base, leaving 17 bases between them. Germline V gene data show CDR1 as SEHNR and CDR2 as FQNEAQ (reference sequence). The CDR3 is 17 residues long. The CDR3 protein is CASSSSSPGPSYNEQFF. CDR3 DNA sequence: TGTGCCAGCAGCTCCTCTAGCCCGGGACCGTCCTACAATGAGCAGTTCTTC. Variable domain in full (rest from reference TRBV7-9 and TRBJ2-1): DTGVSQNPRHKITKRGQNVTFRCDPISEHNRLYWYRQTLGQGPEFLTYFQNEAQLEKSRLLSDRFSAERPKGSFSTLEIQRTEQGDSAMYLCASSSSSPGPSYNEQFFGPGTRLTVL.

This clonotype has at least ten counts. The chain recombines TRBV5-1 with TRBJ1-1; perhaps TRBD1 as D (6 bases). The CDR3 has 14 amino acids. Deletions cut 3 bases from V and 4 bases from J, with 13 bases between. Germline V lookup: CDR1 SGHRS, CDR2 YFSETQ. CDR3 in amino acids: CASSSETGPTEAFF. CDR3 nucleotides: TGCGCCAGCAGCTCTGAAACAGGGCCCACTGAAGCTTTCTTT.

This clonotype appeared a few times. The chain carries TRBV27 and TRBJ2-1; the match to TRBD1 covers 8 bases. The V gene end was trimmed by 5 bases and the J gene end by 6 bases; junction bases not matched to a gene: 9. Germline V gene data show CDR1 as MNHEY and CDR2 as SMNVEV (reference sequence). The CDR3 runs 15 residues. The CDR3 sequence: CASSDPWTGSNEQFF. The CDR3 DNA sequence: TGTGCCAGCAGTGACCCCTGGACAGGGAGCAATGAGCAGTTCTTC.

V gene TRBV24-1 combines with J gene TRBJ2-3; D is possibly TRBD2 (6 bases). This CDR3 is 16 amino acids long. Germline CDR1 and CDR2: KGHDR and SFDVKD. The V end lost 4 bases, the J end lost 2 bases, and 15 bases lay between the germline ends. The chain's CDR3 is CATSEPGTQDTDTQYF. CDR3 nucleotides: TGTGCCACCAGTGAACCCGGGACTCAAGACACAGATACGCAGTATTTT.

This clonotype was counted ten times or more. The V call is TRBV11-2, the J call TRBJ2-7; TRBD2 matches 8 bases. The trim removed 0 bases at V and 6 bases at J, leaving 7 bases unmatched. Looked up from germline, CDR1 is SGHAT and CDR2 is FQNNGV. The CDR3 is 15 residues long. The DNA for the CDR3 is TGTGCCAGCAGCTTAGAGCCCAGCGGGAGTGTCGAGCAGTACTTC. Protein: CASSLEPSGSVEQYF.

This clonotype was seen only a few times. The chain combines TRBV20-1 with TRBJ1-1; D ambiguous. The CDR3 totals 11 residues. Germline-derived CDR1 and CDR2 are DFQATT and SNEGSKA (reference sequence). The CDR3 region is CRTERDTEAFF. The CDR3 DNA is TGCAGGACGGAAAGGGACACTGAAGCTTTCTTT.

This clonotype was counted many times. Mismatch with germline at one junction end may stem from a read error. CDR3 DNA: TGTGCTAGCAGCTCAACAGGGACAGACGAAGAGACCCAGTACTTC. Translating gives CASSSTGTDEETQYF. The rearrangement uses TRBV7-7 and TRBJ2-5, with 7 bases lining up with TRBD1. Germline V gives CDR1 SSHAT, CDR2 FNYEAQ (reference sequence). The CDR3 covers 15 residues.

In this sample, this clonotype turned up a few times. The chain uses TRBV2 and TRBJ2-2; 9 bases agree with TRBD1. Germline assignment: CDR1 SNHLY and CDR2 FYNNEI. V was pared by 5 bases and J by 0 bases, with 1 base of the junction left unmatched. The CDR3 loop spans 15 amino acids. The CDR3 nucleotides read TGTGCCAGCAGTCGACAGGGGGCGAACACCGGGGAGCTGTTTTTT. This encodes CASSRQGANTGELFF.

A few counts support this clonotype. The CDR3: CASTSGGYNEQFF. The DNA of the CDR3 is TGTGCCAGCACGTCTGGGGGCTACAATGAGCAGTTCTTC. The V gene is TRBV12-3 or TRBV12-4, the J gene TRBJ2-1; possibly TRBD1 or TRBD2 for D (5 bases each). The V and J ends lost 7 bases and 3 bases respectively, with 10 bases between them. The CDR3 consists of 13 residues.

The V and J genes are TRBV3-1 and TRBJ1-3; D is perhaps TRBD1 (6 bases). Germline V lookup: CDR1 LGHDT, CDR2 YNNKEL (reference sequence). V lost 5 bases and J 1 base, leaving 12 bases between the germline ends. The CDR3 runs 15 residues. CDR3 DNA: TGTGCCAGCAGCGTAGTAGGGGGATCTGGAAACACCATATATTTT. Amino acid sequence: CASSVVGGSGNTIYF. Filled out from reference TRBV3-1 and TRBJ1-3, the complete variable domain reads DTAVSQTPKYLVTQMGNDKSIKCEQNLGHDTMYWYKQDSKKFLKIMFSYNNKELIINETVPNRFSPKSPDKAHLNLHINSLELGDSAVYFCASSVVGGSGNTIYFGEGSWLTVV.